Presented here are 13 T cell receptor beta chains from one specimen sequenced in a study of molecular identifiers for immune sequencing clone quantification. TCRdb passed the PCR reads through MiXCR, listing each CDR3 protein once. Of approximately 630,000 distinct CDR3 sequences in the sample, about 25% are singletons; the top ten hold around 0.78%. Sequencing was done on a sample of naive CD8+ T cells from blood, with Jurkat cell RNA spiked in. The subset is: FACS-sorted CD8+CD4-CCR7+CD45RA+ naive T cells. Receptor source: a human donor in good health. Some libraries in this study had Jurkat cell RNA spiked in.

This clonotype was recorded many times. The chain couples TRBV11-2 to TRBJ2-1; D remains ambiguous. The CDR3 loop spans 15 amino acids. CDR1 SGHAT and CDR2 FQNNGV come from the germline V gene. With 1 base removed from V and 5 bases from J, the gap between germline ends came to 12 bases. CDR3 bases: TGTGCCAGCAGCTTAGTTTCGCACTCGGACAATGAGCAGTTCTTC. This codes for CASSLVSHSDNEQFF.

A note on this clonotype: A much larger clonotype is one base distant, so this may be a read error. The chain is built from TRBV5-1 and TRBJ2-4; D remains unclear. The CDR3 spans 11 residues. CDR1 and CDR2 (germline): SGHRS, YFSETQ. Written as DNA, the CDR3 is TGCGCCAGCACCGATCAAAACAGTCAGTACTTC. Amino acids: CASTDQNSQYF. Together with reference TRBV5-1 and TRBJ2-4, the CDR3 gives the full variable domain: KAGVTQTPRYLIKTRGQQVTLSCSPISGHRSVSWYQQTPGQGLQFLFEYFSETQRNKGNFPGRFSGRQFSNSRSEMNVSTLELGDSALYLCASTDQNSQYFGAGTRLSVL.

Comments on this clonotype: At one end the junction does not follow the germline gene, possibly because of a read error. The rearrangement uses TRBV29-1 and TRBJ2-7; 10 nucleotides align to TRBD1. This CDR3 is 14 amino acids long. Germline assignment: CDR1 SQVTM and CDR2 ANQGSEA. CDR3 protein: CSVDVPGQGYDQYF. Here the CDR3 DNA reads TGCAGCGTTGACGTACCGGGACAGGGGTACGATCAGTACTTC.

This chain uses TRBV9 with TRBJ1-4; D is uncertain. With 2 bases removed from V and 13 bases from J, the gap between germline ends came to 15 bases. The CDR3 is 13 amino acids. Looked up from germline, CDR1 is SGDLS and CDR2 is YYNGEE. The DNA of the CDR3 is TGTGCCAGCAGCGTTCTCCCCGACGAGAGACTGTTTTTT. Amino acids: CASSVLPDERLFF.

Concerning this clonotype: This may be a read error: a much more frequent sequence differs by one nucleotide. This chain uses TRBV19 with TRBJ2-4; D gene uncertain. The CDR3 has 13 residues. The germline CDR1 and CDR2 sequences are LNHDA and SQIVND (reference sequence). The CDR3 DNA sequence: TGTGCCAGTGGGTCCAGTGCCAAAAACATTCTGTACTTC. This translates into CASGSSAKNILYF.

This rearrangement joins TRBV4-1 to TRBJ2-6; 11 bases match TRBD1. This CDR3 has 19 residues. The junction had 5 bases not matched to a gene; V was cut back by 1 base and J by 0 bases. Germline V lookup: CDR1 MGHRA, CDR2 YSYEKL. The CDR3 nucleotides are TGCGCCAGCAGCCAAGCGGGGACAGGGGGAAACTCTGGGGCCAACGTCCTGACTTTC. This encodes CASSQAGTGGNSGANVLTF.

This clonotype was counted many times. V gene TRBV20-1 combines with J gene TRBJ2-7, with TRBD1 matching over 8 bases. There are 13 residues in the CDR3. J lost 0 bases, V lost 5 bases, and 3 bases had no gene match. Germline V gene data show CDR1 as DFQATT and CDR2 as SNEGSKA (reference sequence). This CDR3 reads CSARDRNSYEQYF. CDR3 nucleotides: TGCAGTGCTCGGGACAGGAACTCCTACGAGCAGTACTTC.

The sample holds many counts of this clonotype. The CDR3 spells CAISVENTEAFF. CDR3 nucleotides: TGTGCCATCAGTGTCGAGAACACTGAAGCTTTCTTT. The chain is built from TRBV10-3 and TRBJ1-1, with D unclear. The CDR3 extends over 12 amino acids. The V gene lost 4 bases and the J gene lost 1 base, with 4 bases spanning the gap. Germline assignment: CDR1 ENHRY and CDR2 SYGVKD.

This clonotype was counted ten times or more. J is TRBJ2-3 and V is TRBV9; no clear D. Germline V lookup: CDR1 SGDLS, CDR2 YYNGEE. The CDR3 spans 15 residues. The V and J ends lost 0 bases and 0 bases respectively, with 8 bases between them. CDR3 in amino acids: CASSVEPQSTDTQYF. CDR3 DNA: TGTGCCAGCAGCGTAGAGCCCCAAAGCACAGATACGCAGTATTTT.

The chain couples TRBV6-5 to TRBJ1-1; no clear D. The germline V gene has CDR1 MNHEY and CDR2 SVGAGI. The CDR3 loop spans 14 amino acids. V was shortened by 3 bases and J by 5 bases, with 13 bases between the two germline ends. The CDR3 region is CASSYAGAGTEAFF. In DNA, the CDR3 is TGTGCCAGCAGTTATGCGGGAGCTGGTACTGAAGCTTTCTTT.

This clonotype came up many times. The chain uses TRBV29-1 and TRBJ2-3; 9 bases line up with TRBD2. V trimming: 6 bases; J trimming: 1 base; junction bases outside the gene matches: 11. Germline loops: CDR1 SQVTM, CDR2 ANQGSEA. The CDR3 consists of 16 residues. For the CDR3, the DNA is TGCAGCGTCCGCGGGGTAGCGGGAGAACGCACAGATACGCAGTATTTT. Protein: CSVRGVAGERTDTQYF.

This clonotype was detected many times. V and J are TRBV21-1 and TRBJ1-4. TRBV21-1 is annotated as a pseudogene. The CDR3 runs 17 residues. CDR3 amino acids: CASSKGWKETEGEKLFF. CDR3 sequence (DNA): TGTGCCAGCAGCAAAGGATGGAAAGAGACGGAGGGAGAAAAACTGTTTTTT.

The chain recombines TRBV12-3 or TRBV12-4 with TRBJ2-3; 7 nucleotides match TRBD1. The V and J ends lost 3 bases and 3 bases, in that order; junction bases with no gene match: 18. The CDR3 is 19 amino acids. The CDR3 loop reads CASSFFLAGQGDWTDTQYF. DNA of the CDR3: TGTGCCAGCAGTTTTTTTTTAGCCGGGCAGGGGGATTGGACAGATACGCAGTATTTT.